These 7 T cell receptor beta chains were sequenced from one sample in a study of cytomegalovirus exposure and HLA in healthy donors. Amplification used 60 Vbeta primers and 13 Jbeta primers. Data came from immunoSEQ multiplex PCR; TCRdb stores just in-frame clones and leaves some out. The sample includes some 76,000 clones, roughly 76% of them seen just once. Sequenced: PBMCs. These receptors came from a male donor in good health and CMV-seropositive.

The chain uses TRBV27 and TRBJ2-7; a possible D gene is TRBD2 (5 bases). The CDR3 has 13 amino acids. The V gene's germline CDR1 is MNHEY and CDR2 SMNVEV (reference sequence). V was cut by 7 bases and J by 3 bases, with 13 bases left in between. The CDR3 sequence is CASTLGANYEQYF. CDR3 DNA sequence: TGTGCCAGCACCTTGGGAGCGAACTACGAGCAGTACTTC.

The genes are TRBV9 and TRBJ2-2; 8 bases align to TRBD2. The germline gives CDR1 SGDLS, CDR2 YYNGEE. The CDR3 is 14 amino acids. V trimming: 4 bases; J trimming: 6 bases; junction bases outside the gene matches: 5. The CDR3 here is CASSKRESPGELFF. The CDR3 nucleotides read TGTGCCAGCAGCAAGCGGGAGTCCCCCGGGGAGCTGTTTTTT.

This clone was detected only a few times. The chain links TRBV30 to TRBJ1-1, with D maybe TRBD1 (6 bases). CDR1 and CDR2 from the germline V gene are GTSNPN and SVGIG (reference sequence). The CDR3 totals 10 residues. The V end lost 4 bases, the J end lost 10 bases, and 10 bases lay between the germline ends. Here the CDR3 reads CAWNRERAFF. In DNA form, the CDR3 reads TGTGCCTGGAACAGGGAACGAGCTTTCTTT.

This clone showed up just a few times. V and J are TRBV6-6 and TRBJ1-1; D not certain. V was shortened by 2 bases and J by 2 bases, with 6 bases between the two germline ends. CDR1 MNHNY and CDR2 SVGAGI come from the germline V gene (reference sequence). CDR3 length equals 13 residues. Here the CDR3 reads CASSYRGNTEAFF. In nucleotides, the CDR3 is TGTGCCAGCAGTTACAGAGGTAACACTGAAGCTTTCTTT.

The V and J genes are TRBV5-5 and TRBJ1-1, with 9 bases lining up with TRBD1. V was clipped by 1 base and J by 5 bases; unmatched bases: 6. The V gene's germline CDR1 is SGHKS and CDR2 YYEKEE (reference sequence). CDR3 length: 15 amino acids. For the CDR3, the DNA is TGTGCCAGCAGCTTGAGGGCGACAGGGGGAACTGAAGCTTTCTTT. Encoded protein: CASSLRATGGTEAFF. The whole variable domain, remainder taken from reference TRBV5-5 and TRBJ1-1, is DAGVTQSPTHLIKTRGQQVTLRCSPISGHKSVSWYQQVLGQGPQFIFQYYEKEERGRGNFPDRFSARQFPNYSSELNVNALLLGDSALYLCASSLRATGGTEAFFGQGTRLTVV.

In DNA form, the CDR3 reads TGTGCCAGCAGCGCACAGGTGACAGGGGCCACTGAAGCTTTCTTT. Its translation is CASSAQVTGATEAFF. V is TRBV9 and J is TRBJ1-1; 8 positions match TRBD1. In germline, CDR1 is SGDLS, CDR2 YYNGEE. The CDR3 runs 15 residues. After removal of 3 bases from V and 4 bases from J, the junction contained 8 bases not matched to a gene.

In regard to this clone: A junction boundary mismatches the germline segment, possibly from a read error. The V call is TRBV7-9, the J call TRBJ2-2, with D perhaps matching TRBD1 (8 bases). Germline-derived CDR1 and CDR2 are SEHNR and FQNEAQ (reference sequence). This CDR3 spans 17 amino acids. CDR3 in DNA: TGTGCCAGCGGCTTAGAACGGACAGGGAGGGGCACCGGGGAGCTGTTTTTT. This codes for CASGLERTGRGTGELFF. Full variable domain (remainder filled in from reference TRBV7-9 and TRBJ2-2): DTGVSQNPRHKITKRGQNVTFRCDPISEHNRLYWYRQTLGQGPEFLTYFQNEAQLEKSRLLSDRFSAERPKGSFSTLEIQRTEQGDSAMYLCASGLERTGRGTGELFFGEGSRLTVL.